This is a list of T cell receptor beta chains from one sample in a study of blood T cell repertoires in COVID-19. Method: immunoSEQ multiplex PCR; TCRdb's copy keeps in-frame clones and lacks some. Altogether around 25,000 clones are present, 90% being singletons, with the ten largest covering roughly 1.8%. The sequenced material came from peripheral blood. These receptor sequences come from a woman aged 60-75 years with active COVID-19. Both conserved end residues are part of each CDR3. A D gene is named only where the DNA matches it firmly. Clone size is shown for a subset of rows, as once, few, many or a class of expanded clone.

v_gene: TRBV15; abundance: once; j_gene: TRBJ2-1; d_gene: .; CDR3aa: CATSTAWASSYNEQFF; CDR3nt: TGTGCCACCAGCACGGCGTGGGCAAGCTCCTACAATGAGCAGTTCTTC
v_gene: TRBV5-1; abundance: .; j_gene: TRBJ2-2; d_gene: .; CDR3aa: CASSLGSGVTGELFF; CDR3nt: TGCGCCAGCAGCTTGGGTAGCGGCGTCACCGGGGAGCTGTTTTTT
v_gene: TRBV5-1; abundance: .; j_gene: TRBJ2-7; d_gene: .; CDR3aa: CASSFGGAHYEQYF; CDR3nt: TGCGCCAGCAGCTTCGGCGGGGCCCACTACGAGCAGTACTTC
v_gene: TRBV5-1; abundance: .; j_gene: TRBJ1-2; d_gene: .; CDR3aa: CASSLEGTLGYTF; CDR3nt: TGCGCCAGCAGCTTAGAGGGCACACTTGGCTACACCTTC
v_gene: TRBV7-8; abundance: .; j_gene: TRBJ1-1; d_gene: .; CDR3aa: CASSLDSVNTEAFF; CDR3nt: TGTGCCAGCAGCTTAGATAGTGTGAACACTGAAGCTTTCTTT
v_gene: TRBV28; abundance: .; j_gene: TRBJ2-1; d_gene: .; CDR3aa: CASSWDSGDEQFF; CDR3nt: TGTGCCAGCAGCTGGGACTCCGGGGATGAGCAGTTCTTC
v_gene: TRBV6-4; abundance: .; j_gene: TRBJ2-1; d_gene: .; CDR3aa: CASREYAGSQNEQFF; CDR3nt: TGTGCCAGCAGAGAATACGCAGGTTCCCAGAATGAGCAGTTCTTC
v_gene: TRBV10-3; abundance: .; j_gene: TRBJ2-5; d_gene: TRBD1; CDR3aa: CAISEGPGTGGSGQETQYF; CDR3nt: TGTGCCATCAGTGAAGGACCCGGGACAGGGGGCAGCGGGCAAGAGACCCAGTACTTC
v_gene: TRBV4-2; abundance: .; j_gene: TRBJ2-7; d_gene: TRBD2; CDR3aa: CASSQSSGGAYEQYF; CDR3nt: TGTGCCAGCAGCCAAAGTAGCGGGGGAGCCTACGAGCAGTACTTC
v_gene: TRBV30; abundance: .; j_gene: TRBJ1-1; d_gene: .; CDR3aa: CAWSVSRYEAFF; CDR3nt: TGTGCCTGGAGTGTGAGTCGATATGAAGCTTTCTTT
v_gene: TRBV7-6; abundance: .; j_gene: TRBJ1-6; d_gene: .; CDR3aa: CASSLAGQEYNSPLHF; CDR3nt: TGTGCCAGCAGCCTAGCGGGGCAGGAATATAATTCACCCCTCCACTTT
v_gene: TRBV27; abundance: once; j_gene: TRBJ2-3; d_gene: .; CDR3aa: CASSLLQGGTDTQYF; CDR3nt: TGTGCCAGCAGCCTCCTACAAGGGGGCACAGATACGCAGTATTTT
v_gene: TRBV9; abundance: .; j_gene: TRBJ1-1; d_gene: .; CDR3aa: CASSVGGETEAFF; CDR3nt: TGTGCCAGCAGCGTAGGGGGGGAAACTGAAGCTTTCTTT
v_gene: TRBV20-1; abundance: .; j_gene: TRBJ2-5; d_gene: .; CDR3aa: CSAPPGETQYF; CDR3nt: TGCAGTGCTCCCCCCGGGGAGACCCAGTACTTC
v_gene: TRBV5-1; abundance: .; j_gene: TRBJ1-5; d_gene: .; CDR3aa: CASWLGAQPQHF; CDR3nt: TGCGCCAGCTGGCTAGGGGCCCAGCCCCAGCATTTT
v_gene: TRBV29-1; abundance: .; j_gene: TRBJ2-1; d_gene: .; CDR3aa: CSVAGGHSSEQFF; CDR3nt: TGCAGCGTTGCTGGAGGGCATTCTAGTGAGCAGTTCTTC
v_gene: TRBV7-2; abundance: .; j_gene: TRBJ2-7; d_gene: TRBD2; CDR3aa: CASSGRGDEQYF; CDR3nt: TGTGCCAGCAGCGGCCGGGGGGACGAGCAGTACTTC
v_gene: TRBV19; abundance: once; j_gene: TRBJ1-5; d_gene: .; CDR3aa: CASSSGGLNQPQHF; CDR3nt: TGTGCCAGTAGTTCCGGAGGACTCAATCAGCCCCAGCATTTT
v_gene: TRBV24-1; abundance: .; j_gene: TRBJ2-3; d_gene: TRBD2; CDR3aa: CATSDPFGLAGGDTQYF; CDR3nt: TGTGCCACCAGTGATCCCTTTGGACTAGCGGGAGGAGATACGCAGTATTTT
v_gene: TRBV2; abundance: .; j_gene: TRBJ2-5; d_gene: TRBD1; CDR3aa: CASRPGQGWETQYF; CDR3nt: TGTGCCAGCAGGCCCGGACAGGGATGGGAGACCCAGTACTTC
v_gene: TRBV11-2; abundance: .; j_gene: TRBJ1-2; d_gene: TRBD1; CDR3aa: CASSTRRPDRGNGYTF; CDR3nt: TGTGCCAGCAGCACCCGCCGCCCCGACAGGGGGAATGGCTACACCTTC
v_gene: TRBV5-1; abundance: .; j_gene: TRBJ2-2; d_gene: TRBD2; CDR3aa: CASSEYRPPSGRVAGELFF; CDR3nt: TGCGCCAGCAGCGAATACCGACCCCCTAGCGGGAGGGTCGCCGGGGAGCTGTTTTTT
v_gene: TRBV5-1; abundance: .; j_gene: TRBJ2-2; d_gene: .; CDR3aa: CASSPSPDYLGTGELFF; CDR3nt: TGCGCCAGCAGCCCCTCTCCGGACTACCTTGGGACCGGGGAGCTGTTTTTT
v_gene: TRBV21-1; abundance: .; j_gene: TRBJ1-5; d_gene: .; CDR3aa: CASSKASGRTHNQPQHF; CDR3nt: TGTGCCAGCAGCAAAGCGTCGGGGAGGACCCACAATCAGCCCCAGCATTTT
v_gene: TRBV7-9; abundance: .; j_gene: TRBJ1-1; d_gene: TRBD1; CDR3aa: CASSSKGTGTVSGAFF; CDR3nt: TGTGCCAGCAGCTCTAAAGGGACCGGGACAGTCTCGGGAGCTTTCTTT
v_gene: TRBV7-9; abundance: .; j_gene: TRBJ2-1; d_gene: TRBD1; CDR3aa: CASSVKGQGRNNEQFF; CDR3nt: TGTGCCAGCAGCGTAAAGGGACAGGGGAGGAACAATGAGCAGTTCTTC
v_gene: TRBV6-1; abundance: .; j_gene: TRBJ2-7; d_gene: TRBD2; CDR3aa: CASSEELAGAYEQYF; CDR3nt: TGTGCCAGCAGTGAAGAACTAGCGGGAGCCTACGAGCAGTACTTC
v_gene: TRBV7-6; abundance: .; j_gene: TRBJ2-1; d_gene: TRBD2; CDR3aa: CASSLERLAGGEQFF; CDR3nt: TGTGCCAGCAGCCTAGAACGGCTAGCGGGAGGTGAGCAGTTCTTC
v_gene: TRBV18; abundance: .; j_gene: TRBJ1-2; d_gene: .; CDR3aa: CASSQGEYGYTF; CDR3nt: TGTGCCAGCTCACAAGGGGAATATGGCTACACCTTC
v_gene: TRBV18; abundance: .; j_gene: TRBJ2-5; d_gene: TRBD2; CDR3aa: CASSPLREGQETQYF; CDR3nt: TGTGCCAGCTCACCTTTGCGGGAGGGGCAAGAGACCCAGTACTTC
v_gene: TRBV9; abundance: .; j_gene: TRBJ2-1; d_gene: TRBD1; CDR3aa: CASSKEGTGGWNEQFF; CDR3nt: TGTGCCAGCAGCAAGGAGGGGACAGGGGGCTGGAATGAGCAGTTCTTC
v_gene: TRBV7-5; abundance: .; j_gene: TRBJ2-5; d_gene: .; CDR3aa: CVRSLVEETQYF; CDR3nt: TGTGTCAGAAGCTTAGTTGAGGAGACCCAGTACTTC
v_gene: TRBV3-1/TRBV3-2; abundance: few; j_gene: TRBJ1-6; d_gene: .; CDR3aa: CASSQTRNDNSPLHF; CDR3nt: TGTGCCAGCAGCCAAACGAGGAATGATAATTCACCCCTCCACTTT
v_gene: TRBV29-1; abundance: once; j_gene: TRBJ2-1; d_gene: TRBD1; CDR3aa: CSVRRQGASYNEQFF; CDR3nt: TGCAGCGTTCGACGACAGGGGGCTTCCTACAATGAGCAGTTCTTC
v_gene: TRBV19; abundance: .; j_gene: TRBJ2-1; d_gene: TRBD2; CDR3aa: CASTWGGMGNEQFF; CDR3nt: TGTGCCAGTACCTGGGGAGGGATGGGGAATGAGCAGTTCTTC
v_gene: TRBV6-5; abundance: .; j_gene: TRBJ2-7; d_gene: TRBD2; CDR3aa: CASSRGLAVSYEQYF; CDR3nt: TGTGCCAGCAGCCGAGGACTAGCGGTGTCCTACGAGCAGTACTTC
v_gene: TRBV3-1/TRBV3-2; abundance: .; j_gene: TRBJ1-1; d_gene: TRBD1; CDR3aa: CASSYTGTGFEAFF; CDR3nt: TGTGCCAGCAGCTATACCGGGACAGGATTTGAAGCTTTCTTT
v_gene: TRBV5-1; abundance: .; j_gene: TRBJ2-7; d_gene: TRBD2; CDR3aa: CASSVGTSGNYEQYF; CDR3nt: TGCGCCAGCAGCGTGGGGACTAGCGGAAACTACGAGCAGTACTTC
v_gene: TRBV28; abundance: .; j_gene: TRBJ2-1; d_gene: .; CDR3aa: CASSRAMQGVFYNEQFF; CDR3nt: TGTGCCAGCAGTCGGGCCATGCAGGGCGTCTTCTACAATGAGCAGTTCTTC
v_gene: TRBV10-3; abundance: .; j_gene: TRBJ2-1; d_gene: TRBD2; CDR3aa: CAIRVASGDNEQFF; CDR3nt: TGTGCCATCAGGGTTGCTAGCGGAGACAATGAGCAGTTCTTC
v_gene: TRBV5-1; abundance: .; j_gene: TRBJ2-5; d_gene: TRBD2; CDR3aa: CASSEGGEAGTQYF; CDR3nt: TGCGCCAGCAGTGAGGGAGGGGAGGCTGGGACCCAGTACTTC
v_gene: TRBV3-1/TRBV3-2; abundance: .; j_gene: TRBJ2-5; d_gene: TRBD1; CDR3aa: CASSQGTGQETQYF; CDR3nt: TGTGCCAGCAGCCAAGGGACAGGGCAGGAGACCCAGTACTTC
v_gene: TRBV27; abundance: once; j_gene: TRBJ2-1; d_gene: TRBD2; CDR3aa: CASSLQRGRGEQFF; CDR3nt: TGTGCCAGCAGTTTACAGCGGGGAAGAGGTGAGCAGTTCTTC
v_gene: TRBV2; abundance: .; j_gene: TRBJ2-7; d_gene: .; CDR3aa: CASSETYEQYF; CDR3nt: TGTGCCAGCAGCGAGACCTACGAGCAGTACTTC